These 16 T cell receptor beta chains came from one sample sequenced in a study of radiotherapy plus CTLA-4 blockade in lung cancer. Clones were read by immunoSEQ multiplex PCR, and TCRdb kept only the in-frame ones, dropping some. The sample gives some 73,000 clones, 78% of which show up once; approximately 22% is in the top ten. The input for sequencing was peripheral blood, taken from a patient treated with radiotherapy plus ipilimumab. Source of these receptors: a human donor with non-small cell lung cancer whose response to radiotherapy plus ipilimumab could not be evaluated. Some clones in this sample may be carry-over from other donors' samples.

This chain links TRBV5-1 with TRBJ1-6, with no clear D. The CDR3 spans 12 residues. CDR1 and CDR2 (germline): SGHRS, YFSETQ. V lost 4 bases, J lost 5 bases, and 4 bases lay in between. The DNA of the CDR3 is TGCGCCAGCAGCCCCGATAATTCACCCCTCCACTTT. It codes for CASSPDNSPLHF.

The chain has TRBV6-1 and TRBJ1-2; 11 bases are a match to TRBD1. CDR3 length: 12 amino acids. The germline V gene encodes CDR1 MNHNS and CDR2 SASEGT. V gave up 6 bases and J gave up 7 bases; unmatched junction bases: 1. As DNA, the CDR3 is TGTGCCAGCAGGGGACAGGGGGTTGGCTACACCTTC. It encodes CASRGQGVGYTF.

This chain joins TRBV6-6 and TRBJ1-5; tentatively, D is TRBD1 (6 bases). The germline V gene has CDR1 MNHNY and CDR2 SVGAGI (reference sequence). The germline V and J ends were trimmed by 3 bases and 4 bases, with 13 bases remaining between them. The CDR3 contains 15 residues. The CDR3, as DNA: TGTGCCAGCAGTTATTTGGGGGCCCAAAATCAGCCCCAGCATTTT. Amino acid sequence: CASSYLGAQNQPQHF.

V usage is TRBV5-1 and J usage is TRBJ2-7, with D possibly TRBD1 on 6 matching bases. V was cut by 2 bases and J by 1 base, with 13 bases left in between. CDR1 and CDR2 (germline): SGHRS, YFSETQ. The CDR3 has 15 residues. This chain's CDR3 is CASSLRGHVSYEQYF. For the CDR3, the DNA is TGCGCCAGCAGCTTACGGGGACACGTATCCTACGAGCAGTACTTC.

J is TRBJ2-7 and V is TRBV14; D is unresolved. Trimming shortened V by 4 bases and J by 3 bases, and 4 bases separated the two germline ends. In germline, CDR1 is SGHDN, CDR2 FVKESK. This CDR3 region has 11 residues. In DNA form, the CDR3 reads TGTGCCAGCAGCCTTCACTACGAGCAGTACTTC. Its translation is CASSLHYEQYF.

This chain links TRBV18 with TRBJ1-2; D is unclear. This CDR3 is built from 13 residues. Trimming stripped 3 bases from V and 4 bases from J, with 9 bases between. Germline V lookup: CDR1 KGHSH, CDR2 LQKENI. CDR3 sequence: CASSPTTGYGYTF. CDR3 DNA sequence: TGTGCCAGCTCACCGACCACGGGCTATGGCTACACCTTC.

The table lists this clone with a count of one. This chain uses TRBV28 with TRBJ1-2; D is possibly TRBD1 (5 bases). CDR3 length equals 13 residues. The V gene lost 3 bases and the J gene lost 8 bases, with 13 bases spanning the gap. CDR1 and CDR2 from the germline V gene are MDHEN and SYDVKM. CDR3 sequence: CASSFYGAGGYTF. The CDR3 DNA is TGTGCCAGCAGTTTCTATGGGGCGGGAGGCTACACCTTC.

This sequence joins TRBV5-1 and TRBJ2-5; 7 nucleotides align to TRBD2. The CDR3 runs 16 residues. Germline V lookup: CDR1 SGHRS, CDR2 YFSETQ. V trimming: 5 bases; J trimming: 7 bases; junction bases outside the gene matches: 17. The CDR3 protein is CASRPRRLAGQGTQYF. CDR3 coding DNA: TGCGCCAGCAGGCCCCGACGACTAGCAGGGCAGGGGACCCAGTACTTC.

J is TRBJ2-7 and V is TRBV11-2; no clear D. The CDR3 is 11 residues long. Germline V gives CDR1 SGHAT, CDR2 FQNNGV. The V gene lost 5 bases and the J gene lost 11 bases, with 13 bases spanning the gap. The CDR3 nucleotides read TGTGCCAGCAGCGCCACGTTCCGAGAGTACTTC. This codes for CASSATFREYF.

This clone came up a few times. It is likely a read error: a sequence one base away is far more abundant. This chain links TRBV7-9 with TRBJ2-7; 8 bases match TRBD1. Germline V gives CDR1 SEHNR, CDR2 FQNEAQ (reference sequence). This CDR3 spans 15 amino acids. V gave up 5 bases and J gave up 6 bases; unmatched junction bases: 12. In DNA form, the CDR3 reads TGTGCCAGCAGCCCCGACGTCGGACAGGGTGGCGAGCAGTACTTC. Protein product: CASSPDVGQGGEQYF.

A few counts support this clone. V is TRBV15 and J is TRBJ2-3; TRBD1 is a possible D gene (6 bases). The CDR3 totals 16 residues. Germline V lookup: CDR1 LNHNV, CDR2 YYDKDF (reference sequence). The V gene lost 3 bases and the J gene lost 4 bases, with 17 bases spanning the gap. The CDR3 DNA reads TGTGCCACCAGCAGGGCGGGCAGGGGAATGGCAGATACGCAGTATTTT. Translating it yields CATSRAGRGMADTQYF. Variable domain in full (rest from reference TRBV15 and TRBJ2-3): DAMVIQNPRYQVTQFGKPVTLSCSQTLNHNVMYWYQQKSSQAPKLLFHYYDKDFNNEADTPDNFQSRRPNTSFCFLDIRSPGLGDTAMYLCATSRAGRGMADTQYFGPGTRLTVL.

The chain recombines TRBV10-3 with TRBJ2-1, with a tentative D call TRBD2 (7 bases). V was cut by 7 bases and J by 6 bases, with 13 bases left in between. The V gene's germline CDR1 is ENHRY and CDR2 SYGVKD. This CDR3 contains 13 residues. The CDR3 region is CAIKGGYINEQFF. The CDR3 nucleotides are TGTGCCATCAAGGGGGGGTACATCAATGAGCAGTTCTTC.

J is TRBJ1-3 and V is TRBV5-1, with 9 nucleotides matching TRBD1. Per the germline V gene, CDR1 is SGHRS and CDR2 is YFSETQ. The length of the CDR3 is 18 residues. With V trimmed by 0 bases and J by 0 bases, 7 bases remained unmatched. The DNA for the CDR3 is TGCGCCAGCAGCTTGGCATCCGGGACAGGGCTCTCTGGAAACACCATATATTTT. Its protein product is CASSLASGTGLSGNTIYF.

The CDR3 here is CASASGGPSYEQYF. The CDR3 region has the DNA TGTGCCAGCGCTAGCGGGGGGCCTTCCTACGAGCAGTACTTC. The V gene is TRBV28, the J gene TRBJ2-5, with 11 bases identical to TRBD2. The J call is doubtful: the DNA matches TRBJ2-7 better. CDR3 length: 14 amino acids. Per the germline V gene, CDR1 is MDHEN and CDR2 is SYDVKM.

A few counts support this clone. This rearrangement joins TRBV5-1 to TRBJ1-4; D ambiguous. Trimming removed 0 bases at V and 6 bases at J, with 9 bases between. The CDR3 sequence is 14 residues long. The germline CDR1 and CDR2 sequences are SGHRS and YFSETQ. CDR3 in amino acids: CASSLAGWDEKLFF. The CDR3 DNA reads as TGCGCCAGCAGCTTGGCGGGGTGGGATGAAAAACTGTTTTTT.

The chain employs TRBV7-9 and TRBJ2-7; TRBD1 agrees at 11 bases. The V and J ends lost 4 bases and 2 bases, in that order; junction bases with no gene match: 10. CDR3 size: 17 residues. Per the germline V gene, CDR1 is SEHNR and CDR2 is FQNEAQ (reference sequence). CDR3 coding DNA: TGTGCCAGCAGCTCGCATGTACGGGACAGGGGGACCTACGAGCAGTACTTC. It specifies CASSSHVRDRGTYEQYF.